This record covers a single T cell receptor (beta chain). The entry originates in a study of shared clonotypes between healthy human individuals. Study-wide background: Each donor's CD8 memory used one plate, CD8 naive two, each CD4 subset three.

The ends were cut back, 2 bases at V and 8 bases at J, with 6 bases in the middle. The CDR3 length is 12 residues. Germline CDR1 is SGHTA and CDR2 is FQGNSA. At the deep level, the assay was run. The protocol was immunoSEQ multiplex PCR, while the TCRdb copy is restricted to in-frame clones and leaves out a portion. Among about 1 million clones listed, around 74% were seen once. This chain connects TRBV7-2 to TRBJ1-4; D remains unclear. The source of this sequence is a man aged 18-30 years in good health. The sequencing input was memory CD4+ T cells sorted from blood. Subset indicated: CD45RA-negative fraction. The CDR3 spells CASSLRAEKLFF. The CDR3 region has the DNA TGTGCCAGCAGCTTAAGGGCGGAAAAACTGTTTTTT.